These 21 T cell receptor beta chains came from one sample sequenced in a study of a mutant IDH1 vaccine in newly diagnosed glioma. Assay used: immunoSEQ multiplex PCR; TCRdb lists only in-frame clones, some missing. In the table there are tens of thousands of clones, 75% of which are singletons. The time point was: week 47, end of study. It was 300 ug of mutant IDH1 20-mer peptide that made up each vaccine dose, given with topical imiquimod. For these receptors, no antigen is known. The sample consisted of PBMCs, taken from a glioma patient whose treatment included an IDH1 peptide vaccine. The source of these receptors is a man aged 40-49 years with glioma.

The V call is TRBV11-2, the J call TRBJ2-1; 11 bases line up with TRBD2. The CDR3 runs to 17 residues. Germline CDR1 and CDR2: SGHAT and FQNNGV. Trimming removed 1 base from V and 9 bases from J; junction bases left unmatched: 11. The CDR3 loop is CASSLVGLAGGPGEQFF. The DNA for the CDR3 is TGTGCCAGCAGCTTAGTAGGGTTAGCGGGAGGGCCGGGTGAGCAGTTCTTC.

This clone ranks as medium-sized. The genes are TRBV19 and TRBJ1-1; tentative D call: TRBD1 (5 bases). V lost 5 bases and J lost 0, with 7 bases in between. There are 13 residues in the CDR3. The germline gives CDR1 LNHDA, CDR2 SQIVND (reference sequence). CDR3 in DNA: TGTGCCAGTAGTCAACAGGTGAACACTGAAGCTTTCTTT. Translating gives CASSQQVNTEAFF.

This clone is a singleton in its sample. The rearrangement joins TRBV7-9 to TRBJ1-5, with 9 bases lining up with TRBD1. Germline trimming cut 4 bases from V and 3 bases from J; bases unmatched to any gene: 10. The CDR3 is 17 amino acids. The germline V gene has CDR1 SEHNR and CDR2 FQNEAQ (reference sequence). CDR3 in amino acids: CASSSSTGTGSNQPQHF. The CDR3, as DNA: TGTGCCAGCAGCTCATCCACCGGGACAGGGTCCAATCAGCCCCAGCATTTT.

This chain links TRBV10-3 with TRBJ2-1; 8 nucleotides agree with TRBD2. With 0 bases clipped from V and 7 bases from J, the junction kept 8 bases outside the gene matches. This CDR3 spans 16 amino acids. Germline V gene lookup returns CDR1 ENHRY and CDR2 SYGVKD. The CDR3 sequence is CAISESKAGGGNEQFF. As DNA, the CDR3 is TGTGCCATCAGTGAGTCGAAGGCGGGAGGTGGGAATGAGCAGTTCTTC.

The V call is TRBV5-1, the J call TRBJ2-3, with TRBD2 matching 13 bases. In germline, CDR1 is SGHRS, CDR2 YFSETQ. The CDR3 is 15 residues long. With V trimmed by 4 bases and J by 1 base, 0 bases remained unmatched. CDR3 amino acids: CASSGTSGGTDTQYF. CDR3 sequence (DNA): TGCGCCAGCAGCGGGACTAGCGGGGGCACAGATACGCAGTATTTT.

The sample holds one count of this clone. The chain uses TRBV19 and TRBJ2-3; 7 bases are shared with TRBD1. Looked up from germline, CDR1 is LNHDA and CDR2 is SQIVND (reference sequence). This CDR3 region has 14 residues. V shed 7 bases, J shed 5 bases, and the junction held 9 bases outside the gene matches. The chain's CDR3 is CASTGTGAGDTQYF. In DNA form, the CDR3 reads TGTGCCAGTACCGGAACAGGGGCGGGAGATACGCAGTATTTT.

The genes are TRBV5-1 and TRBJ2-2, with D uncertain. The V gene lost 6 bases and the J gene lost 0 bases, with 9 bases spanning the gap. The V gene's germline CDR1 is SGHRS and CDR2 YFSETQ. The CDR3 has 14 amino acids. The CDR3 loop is CASTDTANTGELFF. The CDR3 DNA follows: TGCGCCAGCACGGATACTGCGAACACCGGGGAGCTGTTTTTT. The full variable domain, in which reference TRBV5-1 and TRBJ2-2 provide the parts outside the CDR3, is KAGVTQTPRYLIKTRGQQVTLSCSPISGHRSVSWYQQTPGQGLQFLFEYFSETQRNKGNFPGRFSGRQFSNSRSEMNVSTLELGDSALYLCASTDTANTGELFFGEGSRLTVL.

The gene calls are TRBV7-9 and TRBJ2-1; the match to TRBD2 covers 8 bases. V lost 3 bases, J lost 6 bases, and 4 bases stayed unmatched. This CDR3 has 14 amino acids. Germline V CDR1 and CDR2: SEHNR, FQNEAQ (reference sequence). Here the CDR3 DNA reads TGTGCCAGCAGCTTCGAGCGGGAGACCAATGAGCAGTTCTTC. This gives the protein CASSFERETNEQFF.

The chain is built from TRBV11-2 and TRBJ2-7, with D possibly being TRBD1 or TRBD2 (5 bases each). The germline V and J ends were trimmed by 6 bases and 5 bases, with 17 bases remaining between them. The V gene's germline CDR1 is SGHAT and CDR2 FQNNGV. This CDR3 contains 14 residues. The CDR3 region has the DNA TGTGCCAGCAGTCGACTAAACCAGGGCGACGAGCAGTACTTC. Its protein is CASSRLNQGDEQYF.

CDR3 sequence: CASSYGIYYEQYF. DNA for the CDR3: TGTGCCAGCAGTTACGGCATCTACTACGAGCAGTACTTC. V usage is TRBV6-6 and J usage is TRBJ2-7; D gene ambiguous. This CDR3 is 13 amino acids long. The ends were cut back, 2 bases at V and 3 bases at J, with 8 bases in the middle. The germline V gene encodes CDR1 MNHNY and CDR2 SVGAGI (reference sequence).

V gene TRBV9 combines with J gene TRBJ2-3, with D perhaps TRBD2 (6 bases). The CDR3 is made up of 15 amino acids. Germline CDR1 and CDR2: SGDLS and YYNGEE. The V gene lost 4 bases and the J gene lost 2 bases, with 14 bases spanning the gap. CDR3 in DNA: TGTGCCAGCAGCCCCGGGGGACTGCACACAGATACGCAGTATTTT. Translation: CASSPGGLHTDTQYF.

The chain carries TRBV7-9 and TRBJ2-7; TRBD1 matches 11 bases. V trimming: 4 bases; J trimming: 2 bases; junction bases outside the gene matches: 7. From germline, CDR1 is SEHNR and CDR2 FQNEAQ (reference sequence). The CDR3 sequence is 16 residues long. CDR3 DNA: TGTGCCAGCAGCTCATTGGACAGGGGGCTAACCTACGAGCAGTACTTC. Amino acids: CASSSLDRGLTYEQYF.

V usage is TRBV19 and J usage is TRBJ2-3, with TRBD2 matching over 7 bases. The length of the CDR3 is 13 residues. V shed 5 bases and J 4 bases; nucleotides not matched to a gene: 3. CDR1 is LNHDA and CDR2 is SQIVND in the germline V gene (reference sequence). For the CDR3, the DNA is TGTGCCAGTAGTCTCGGACTAGCAGATACGCAGTATTTT. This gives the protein CASSLGLADTQYF.

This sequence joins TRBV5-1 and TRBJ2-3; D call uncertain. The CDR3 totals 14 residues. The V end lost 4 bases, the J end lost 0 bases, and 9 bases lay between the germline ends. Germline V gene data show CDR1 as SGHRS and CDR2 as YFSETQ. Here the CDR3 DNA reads TGCGCCAGCAGCCGCGGTGATAGCACAGATACGCAGTATTTT. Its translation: CASSRGDSTDTQYF.

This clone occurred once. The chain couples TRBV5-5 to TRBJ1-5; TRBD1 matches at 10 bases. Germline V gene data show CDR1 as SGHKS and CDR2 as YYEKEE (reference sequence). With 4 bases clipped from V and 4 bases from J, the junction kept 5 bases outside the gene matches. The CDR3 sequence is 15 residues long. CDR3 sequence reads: CASSPGQGGNQPQHF. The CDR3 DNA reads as TGTGCCAGCAGCCCAGGACAGGGGGGGAATCAGCCCCAGCATTTT. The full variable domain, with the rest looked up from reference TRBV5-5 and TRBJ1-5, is DAGVTQSPTHLIKTRGQQVTLRCSPISGHKSVSWYQQVLGQGPQFIFQYYEKEERGRGNFPDRFSARQFPNYSSELNVNALLLGDSALYLCASSPGQGGNQPQHFGDGTRLSIL.

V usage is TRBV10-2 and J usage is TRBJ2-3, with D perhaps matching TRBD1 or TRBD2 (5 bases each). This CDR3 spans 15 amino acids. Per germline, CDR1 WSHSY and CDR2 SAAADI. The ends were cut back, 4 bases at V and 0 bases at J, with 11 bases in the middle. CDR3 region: CASSGRTPSTDTQYF. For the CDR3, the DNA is TGCGCCAGCAGTGGGAGGACACCCAGCACAGATACGCAGTATTTT.

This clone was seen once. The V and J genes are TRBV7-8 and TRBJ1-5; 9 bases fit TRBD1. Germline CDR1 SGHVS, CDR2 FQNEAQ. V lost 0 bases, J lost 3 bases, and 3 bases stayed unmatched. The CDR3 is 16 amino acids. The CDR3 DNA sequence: TGTGCCAGCAGCTTAGCCACAGGGGGCAACAATCAGCCCCAGCATTTT. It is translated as CASSLATGGNNQPQHF.

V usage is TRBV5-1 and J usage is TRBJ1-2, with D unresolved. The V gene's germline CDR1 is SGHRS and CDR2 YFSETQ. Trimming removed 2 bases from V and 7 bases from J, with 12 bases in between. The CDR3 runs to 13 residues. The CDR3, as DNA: TGCGCCAGCAGCTTCTCCGGAAGAGGTGGCTACACCTTC. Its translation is CASSFSGRGGYTF.

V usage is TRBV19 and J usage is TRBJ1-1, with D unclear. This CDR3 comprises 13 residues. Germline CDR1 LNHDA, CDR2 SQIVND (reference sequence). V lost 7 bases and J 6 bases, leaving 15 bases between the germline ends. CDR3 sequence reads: CASTPGQVPEAFF. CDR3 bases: TGTGCCAGTACACCCGGGCAGGTCCCTGAAGCTTTCTTT.

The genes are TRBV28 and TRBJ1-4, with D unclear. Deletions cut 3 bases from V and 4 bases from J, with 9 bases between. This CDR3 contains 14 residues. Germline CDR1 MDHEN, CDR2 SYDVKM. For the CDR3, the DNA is TGTGCCAGCAGTTTCGGTGGGCTTAATGAAAAACTGTTTTTT. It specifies CASSFGGLNEKLFF.

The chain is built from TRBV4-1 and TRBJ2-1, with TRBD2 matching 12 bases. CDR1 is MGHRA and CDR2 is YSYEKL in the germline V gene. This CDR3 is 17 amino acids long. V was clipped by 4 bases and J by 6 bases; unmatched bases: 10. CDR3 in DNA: TGCGCCAGCAGCCTAGACCGACTAGCGGGAGCTCGCAATGAGCAGTTCTTC. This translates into CASSLDRLAGARNEQFF.